These T cell receptor beta chains were read from a single sample in a study of T cells in Graves' hyperthyroidism and ophthalmopathy. In TCRdb, the multiplex PCR reads were re-called with MiXCR into one record per CDR3 protein. The sample includes some 570,000 distinct CDR3 sequences, about a sixth of them seen just once. The specimen sequenced was blood. These receptors all stem from a woman under 30 with Graves' ophthalmopathy. The CDR3 runs from the conserved cysteine through the conserved F or W. Each record gives: CDR3 length, V gene, J gene, D gene, CDR3 protein. D genes are given only for firm matches.

16	TRBV11-2	TRBJ2-3	TRBD2	CASSSLAGLPTDTQYF
16	TRBV7-9	TRBJ1-2	-	CASSPQVPIGGYGYTF
16	TRBV6-1	TRBJ2-1	TRBD1	CASSEVGRGRVGEQFF
14	TRBV2	TRBJ2-7	-	CASSDQAQSYEQYF
13	TRBV28	TRBJ2-7	-	CASSLSRRDEQYF
15	TRBV12-3/TRBV12-4	TRBJ2-6	-	CASSPEGAGANVLTF
15	TRBV20-1	TRBJ1-2	-	CSARDLFGTALGYTF
14	TRBV6-6	TRBJ1-1	-	CASSYGGRDTEAFF
13	TRBV24-1	TRBJ2-3	-	CATSDLTRGTQYF
14	TRBV2	TRBJ1-1	TRBD1	CASRMDRGNTEAFF
14	TRBV11-1	TRBJ2-7	-	CASKTTGAPYEQYF
15	TRBV2	TRBJ2-4	TRBD1	CASSLTGLAKNIQYF
13	TRBV2	TRBJ2-2	-	CASETSETGELFF
21	TRBV7-3	TRBJ2-3	TRBD2	CASSSLGAGLAGGTGTDTQYF
15	TRBV4-1	TRBJ2-7	-	CASSLKTGSSYEQYF
13	TRBV9	TRBJ2-7	-	CASSVIFSYEQYF
13	TRBV30	TRBJ2-5	-	CAWGPGSTETQYF
16	TRBV4-3	TRBJ2-7	-	CASSQSGTDRSYEQYF
13	TRBV30	TRBJ1-2	-	CAWSVSQNYGYTF
13	TRBV28	TRBJ2-1	-	CASSLPWDNEQFF
16	TRBV5-5	TRBJ2-1	TRBD2	CASSLDPTSGPNEQFF
15	TRBV7-3	TRBJ2-7	TRBD1	CASSARTGRQNEQYF
15	TRBV5-1	TRBJ1-4	-	CASSLSGPTNEKLFF
16	TRBV4-2	TRBJ2-2	TRBD2	CASSETSGDNTGELFF
15	TRBV2	TRBJ2-5	TRBD2	CASSEVLAGQETQYF
13	TRBV10-3	TRBJ2-1	-	CAISPQGYNEQFF